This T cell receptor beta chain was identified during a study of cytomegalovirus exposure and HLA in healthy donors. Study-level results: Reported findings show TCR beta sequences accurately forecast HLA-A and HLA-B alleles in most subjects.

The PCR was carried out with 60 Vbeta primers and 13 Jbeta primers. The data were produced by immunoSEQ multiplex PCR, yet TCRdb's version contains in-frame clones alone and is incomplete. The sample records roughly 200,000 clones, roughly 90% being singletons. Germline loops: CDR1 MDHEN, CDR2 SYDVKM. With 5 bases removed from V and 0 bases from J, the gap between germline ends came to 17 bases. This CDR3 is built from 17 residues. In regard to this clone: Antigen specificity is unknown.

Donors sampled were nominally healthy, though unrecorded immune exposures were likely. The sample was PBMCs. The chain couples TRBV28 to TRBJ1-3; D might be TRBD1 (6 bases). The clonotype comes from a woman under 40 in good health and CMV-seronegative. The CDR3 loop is CASSAGGGGFSGNTIYF. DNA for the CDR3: TGTGCCAGCAGTGCCGGCGGGGGCGGCTTCTCTGGAAACACCATATATTTT.